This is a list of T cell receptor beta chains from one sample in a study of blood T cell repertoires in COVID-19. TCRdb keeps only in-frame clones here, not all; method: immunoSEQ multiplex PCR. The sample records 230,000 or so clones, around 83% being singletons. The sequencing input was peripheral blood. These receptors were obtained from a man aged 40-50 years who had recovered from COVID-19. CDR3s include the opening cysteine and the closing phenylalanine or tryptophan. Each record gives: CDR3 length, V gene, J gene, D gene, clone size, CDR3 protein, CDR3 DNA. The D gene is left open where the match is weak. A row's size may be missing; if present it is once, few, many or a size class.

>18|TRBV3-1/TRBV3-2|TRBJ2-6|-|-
CASSHGPPRVAGANVLTF
TGTGCCAGCAGCCACGGGCCCCCGAGGGTCGCTGGGGCCAACGTCCTGACTTTC
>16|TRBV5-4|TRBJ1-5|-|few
CASSYRGRGGNQPQHF
TGTGCCAGCAGCTACCGAGGGAGGGGCGGCAATCAGCCCCAGCATTTT
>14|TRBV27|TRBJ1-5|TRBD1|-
CASSPRTGDQPQHF
TGTGCCAGCAGTCCTCGGACAGGGGATCAGCCCCAGCATTTT
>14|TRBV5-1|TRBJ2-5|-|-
CASSLEPEGKTQYF
TGCGCCAGCAGCTTGGAGCCGGAGGGAAAGACCCAGTACTTC
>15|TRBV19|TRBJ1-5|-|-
CASSTGRGSNQPQHF
TGTGCCAGTTCCACAGGGAGGGGTAGCAATCAGCCCCAGCATTTT
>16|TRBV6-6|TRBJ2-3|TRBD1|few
CASSQPGTGSTDTQYF
TGTGCCAGCAGTCAACCTGGGACAGGAAGCACAGATACGCAGTATTTT
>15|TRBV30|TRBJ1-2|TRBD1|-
CAWSKGQGGNYGYTF
TGTGCCTGGAGTAAGGGACAGGGCGGAAACTATGGCTACACCTTC
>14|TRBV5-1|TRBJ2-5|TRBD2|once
CASSSPTSGETQYF
TGCGCCAGCAGCTCGCCGACTAGCGGAGAGACCCAGTACTTC
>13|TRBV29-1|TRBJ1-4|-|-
CSVRRGAREKLFF
TGCAGCGTTCGGCGGGGGGCGCGAGAAAAACTGTTTTTT
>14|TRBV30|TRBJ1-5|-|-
CAWGNQEVSQPQHF
TGTGCCTGGGGAAACCAGGAAGTGTCTCAGCCCCAGCATTTT
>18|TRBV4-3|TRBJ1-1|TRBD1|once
CASSQDIPDRDVNTEAFF
TGCGCCAGCAGCCAAGATATCCCGGACAGGGATGTGAACACTGAAGCTTTCTTT
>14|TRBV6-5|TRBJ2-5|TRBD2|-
CASIPTGGQETQYF
TGTGCCAGCATCCCCACCGGGGGGCAAGAGACCCAGTACTTC
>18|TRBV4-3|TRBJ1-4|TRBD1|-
CASSQAYRDRGPNEKLFF
TGCGCCAGCAGCCAAGCCTACCGGGACAGGGGCCCTAATGAAAAACTGTTTTTT
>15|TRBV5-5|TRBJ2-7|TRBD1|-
CASSLVQGAAYEQYF
TGTGCCAGCAGCTTAGTTCAGGGGGCCGCCTACGAGCAGTACTTC
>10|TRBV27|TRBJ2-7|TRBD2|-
CGLAGDEQYF
TGTGGACTAGCGGGAGACGAGCAGTACTTC
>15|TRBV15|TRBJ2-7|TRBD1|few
CATSRDRTGAYEQYF
TGTGCCACCAGCAGAGACAGGACAGGGGCCTACGAGCAGTACTTC
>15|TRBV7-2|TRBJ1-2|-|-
CASSGLVGSLNGYTF
TGTGCCAGCAGCGGACTTGTAGGGAGCTTAAATGGCTACACCTTC
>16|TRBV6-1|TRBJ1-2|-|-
CASSDSPEQGSYGYTF
TGTGCCAGCAGTGATTCTCCGGAGCAAGGGAGCTATGGCTACACCTTC
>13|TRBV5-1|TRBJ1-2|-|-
CASSLNWQYGYTF
TGCGCCAGCAGCTTAAATTGGCAGTATGGCTACACCTTC
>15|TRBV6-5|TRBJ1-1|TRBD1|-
CASRLTGGVNTEAFF
TGTGCCAGCAGACTGACAGGGGGAGTGAACACTGAAGCTTTCTTT
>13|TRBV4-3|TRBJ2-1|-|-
CASSRGRYNEQFF
TGCGCCAGCAGCCGGGGCCGTTACAATGAGCAGTTCTTC
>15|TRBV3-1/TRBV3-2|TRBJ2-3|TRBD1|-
CASSPRDRGSDTQYF
TGTGCCAGCAGCCCCCGGGACAGGGGCTCAGATACGCAGTATTTT
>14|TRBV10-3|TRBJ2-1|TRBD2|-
CAISDPGLGNEQFF
TGTGCCATCAGTGACCCGGGACTAGGCAATGAGCAGTTCTTC
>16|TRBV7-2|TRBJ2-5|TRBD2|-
CASSSAVAGAAETQYF
TGTGCCAGCAGCTCGGCGGTAGCGGGAGCCGCAGAGACCCAGTACTTC
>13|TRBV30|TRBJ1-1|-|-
CAWSVLREGYAFF
TGTGCCTGGAGTGTACTCCGGGAGGGATATGCTTTCTTT
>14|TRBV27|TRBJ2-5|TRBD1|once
CASRRQGSRETQYF
TGTGCCAGCAGGAGACAGGGAAGCCGGGAGACCCAGTACTTC
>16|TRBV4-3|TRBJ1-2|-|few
CASSQVAGARGYGYTF
TGCGCCAGCAGCCAGGTGGCAGGGGCCCGAGGCTATGGCTACACCTTC
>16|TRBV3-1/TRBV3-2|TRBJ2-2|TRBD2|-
CASSPFGRGNTGELFF
TGTGCCAGCAGCCCCTTCGGGAGGGGGAACACCGGGGAGCTGTTTTTT
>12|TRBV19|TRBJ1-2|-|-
CASSPTAYGYTF
TGTGCCAGTAGTCCGACAGCCTATGGCTACACCTTC
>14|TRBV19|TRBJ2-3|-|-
CASSVLTSTDTQYF
TGTGCCAGTAGTGTCCTAACTAGCACAGATACGCAGTATTTT
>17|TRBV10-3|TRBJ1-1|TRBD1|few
CAISTGTGGGHHTEAFF
TGTGCCATCAGTACCGGGACAGGTGGTGGTCACCACACTGAAGCTTTCTTT
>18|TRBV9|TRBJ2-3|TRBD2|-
CASSVRDLSGGAPDTQYF
TGTGCCAGCAGCGTAAGGGATCTTAGCGGGGGGGCTCCAGATACGCAGTATTTT
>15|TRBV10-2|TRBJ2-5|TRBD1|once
CASSDLRTGRETQYF
TGCGCCAGCAGTGACCTAAGGACAGGGAGAGAGACCCAGTACTTC
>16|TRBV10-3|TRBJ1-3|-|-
CAISELVQVSGNTIYF
TGTGCCATCAGTGAGTTGGTGCAGGTCTCTGGAAACACCATATATTTT
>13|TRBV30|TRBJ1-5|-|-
CAWSVGSNQPQHF
TGTGCCTGGAGTGTTGGCAGTAATCAGCCCCAGCATTTT
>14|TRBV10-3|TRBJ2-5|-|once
CAISESRTAETQYF
TGTGCCATCAGTGAGTCCCGGACAGCGGAGACCCAGTACTTC
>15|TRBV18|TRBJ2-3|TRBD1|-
CASSPPGQGPDTQYF
TGTGCCAGCTCACCACCAGGACAGGGCCCCGATACGCAGTATTTT
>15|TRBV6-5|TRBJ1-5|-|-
CASSYSGPANQPQHF
TGTGCCAGCAGTTACTCTGGGCCGGCGAATCAGCCCCAGCATTTT
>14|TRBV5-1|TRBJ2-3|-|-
CASSLSAGTDTQYF
TGCGCCAGCAGCTTGTCGGCGGGCACAGATACGCAGTATTTT
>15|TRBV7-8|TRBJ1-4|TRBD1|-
CASRRNRGLREKLFF
TGTGCCAGCAGGCGAAACAGGGGGCTCAGGGAAAAACTGTTTTTT